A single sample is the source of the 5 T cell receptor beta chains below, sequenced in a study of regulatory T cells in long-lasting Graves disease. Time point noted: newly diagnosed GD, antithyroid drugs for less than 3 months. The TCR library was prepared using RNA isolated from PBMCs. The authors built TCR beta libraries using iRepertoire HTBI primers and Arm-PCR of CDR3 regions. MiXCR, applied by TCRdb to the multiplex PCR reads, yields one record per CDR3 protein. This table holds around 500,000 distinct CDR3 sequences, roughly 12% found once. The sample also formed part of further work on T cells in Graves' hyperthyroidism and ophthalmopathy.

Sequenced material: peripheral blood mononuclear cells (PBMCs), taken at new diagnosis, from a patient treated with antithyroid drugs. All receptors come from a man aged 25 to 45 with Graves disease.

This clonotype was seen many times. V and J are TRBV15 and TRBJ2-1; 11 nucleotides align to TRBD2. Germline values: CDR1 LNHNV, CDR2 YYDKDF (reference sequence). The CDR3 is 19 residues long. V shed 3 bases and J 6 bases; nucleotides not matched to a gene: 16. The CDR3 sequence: CATSSTETSGANPLNEQFF. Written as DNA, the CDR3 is TGTGCCACCAGCAGTACGGAGACTAGCGGGGCGAATCCCCTCAATGAGCAGTTCTTC.

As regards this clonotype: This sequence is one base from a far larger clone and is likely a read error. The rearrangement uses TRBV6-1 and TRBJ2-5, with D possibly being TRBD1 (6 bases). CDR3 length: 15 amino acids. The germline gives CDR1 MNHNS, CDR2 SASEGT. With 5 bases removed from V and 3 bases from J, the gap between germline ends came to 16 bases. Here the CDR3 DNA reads TGTGCCAGCAGTTACAGTCAGGGGCAAGAAGAGACCCAGTACTTC. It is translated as CASSYSQGQEETQYF.

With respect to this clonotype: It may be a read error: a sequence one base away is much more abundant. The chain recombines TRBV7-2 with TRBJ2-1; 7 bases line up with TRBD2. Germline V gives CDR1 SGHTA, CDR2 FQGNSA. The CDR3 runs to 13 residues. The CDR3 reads CASEAGTYNEQSF. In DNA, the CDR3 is TGTGCCAGCGAAGCGGGAACCTACAATGAGCAGTCCTTC.

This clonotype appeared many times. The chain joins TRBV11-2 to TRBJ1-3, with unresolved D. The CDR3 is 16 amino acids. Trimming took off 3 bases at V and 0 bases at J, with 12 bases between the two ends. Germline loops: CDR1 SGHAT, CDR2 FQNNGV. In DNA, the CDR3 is TGTGCCAGCAGCTTCAGAAGGGTGGGCTCTGGAAACACCATATATTTT. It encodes CASSFRRVGSGNTIYF.

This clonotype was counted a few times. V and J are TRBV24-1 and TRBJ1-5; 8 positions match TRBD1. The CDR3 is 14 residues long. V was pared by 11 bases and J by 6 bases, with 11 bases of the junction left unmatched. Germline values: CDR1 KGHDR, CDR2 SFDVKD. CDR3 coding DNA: TGTGCCAGTTCCGACAGGGGAGTGGGTCAGCCCCAGCATTTT. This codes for CASSDRGVGQPQHF.